Listed here are 30 T cell receptor beta chains from one sample, sequenced in a study of T-cell reconstitution after alpha-beta-depleted transplantation in children. Researchers prepared the TCRbeta library using unique molecular identifiers, the study reports. TCRdb reanalysed the PCR reads using MiXCR and keeps one entry per CDR3 protein. The sample holds some 460,000 distinct CDR3 sequences; about 17% are singletons and the top ten take 29%. The sequences come from PBMCs, mostly from graft donor cells, collected 360 days after TCRalphabeta/CD19-depleted stem cell transplant. The receptors shown here come from a boy under three years old who had a stem cell transplant for Wiskott-Aldrich syndrome, so the T cells may come from the graft donor.

This clonotype was observed a handful of times. J is TRBJ2-6 and V is TRBV5-6; 11 bases align to TRBD1. The CDR3 is 16 amino acids. V was pared by 4 bases and J by 4 bases, with 4 bases of the junction left unmatched. Germline loops: CDR1 SGHDT, CDR2 YYEEEE. CDR3 DNA sequence: TGTGCCAGCAGCCGGGACAGGGGGAAAGGGGCCAACGTCCTGACTTTC. Protein sequence: CASSRDRGKGANVLTF. The entire variable domain, with the rest obtained from reference TRBV5-6 and TRBJ2-6, is as follows: DAGVTQSPTHLIKTRGQQVTLRCSPKSGHDTVSWYQQALGQGPQFIFQYYEEEERQRGNFPDRFSGHQFPNYSSELNVNALLLGDSALYLCASSRDRGKGANVLTFGAGSRLTVL.

This chain joins TRBV7-2 and TRBJ1-3, with 9 bases matching TRBD1. V lost 2 bases and J lost 3; bases outside the gene matches: 5. This CDR3 is 16 amino acids long. Germline V gene lookup returns CDR1 SGHTA and CDR2 FQGNSA. The CDR3: CASSLTGGAVGNTIYF. The CDR3 DNA is TGTGCCAGCAGCTTAACAGGGGGCGCGGTTGGAAACACCATATATTTT.

The chain links TRBV28 to TRBJ2-7; TRBD1 matches 8 bases. This CDR3 has 15 amino acids. The J segment lost 0 bases and the V segment lost 5 bases, leaving 6 bases of the junction unmatched. Germline CDR1 MDHEN, CDR2 SYDVKM. CDR3 in DNA: TGTGCCAGCAGTACCAGACAGGGGCCCTCCTACGAGCAGTACTTC. Translation: CASSTRQGPSYEQYF.

The chain uses TRBV27 and TRBJ2-3, with 10 bases identical to TRBD2. Trimming cost V 4 bases and J 2 bases; bases outside gene matches: 6. This CDR3 contains 16 residues. Germline-derived CDR1 and CDR2 are MNHEY and SMNVEV (reference sequence). The DNA of the CDR3 is TGTGCCAGCAGTTCCCGAGCGGGGGGGATCACAGATACGCAGTATTTT. As protein: CASSSRAGGITDTQYF.

This clonotype showed up just a few times. J is TRBJ2-2 and V is TRBV15, with 9 positions matching TRBD1. V shed 4 bases and J 5 bases; nucleotides not matched to a gene: 11. CDR1 and CDR2 (germline): LNHNV, YYDKDF (reference sequence). This CDR3 spans 17 amino acids. The CDR3 reads CATSTTTGGKWTGELFF. The CDR3 DNA follows: TGTGCCACCAGCACAACGACAGGGGGTAAATGGACCGGGGAGCTGTTTTTT.

V is TRBV18 and J is TRBJ2-7; no definite D call. Per germline, CDR1 KGHSH and CDR2 LQKENI. V lost 2 bases and J lost 7, with 9 bases in between. CDR3 length: 12 residues. CDR3 sequence (DNA): TGTGCCAGCTCACCAAACGTTCTGGAGCAGTACTTC. It specifies CASSPNVLEQYF.

This clonotype was seen more than once but under ten times. V and J are TRBV7-9 and TRBJ2-5; D assignment may be TRBD1 or TRBD2 (5 bases each). Trimming cost V 5 bases and J 5 bases, with 18 bases left between them. The CDR3 runs to 15 residues. Germline V CDR1 and CDR2: SEHNR, FQNEAQ (reference sequence). The CDR3 bases are TGTGCCAGCAGCGCCCTGGGACCGCTCTTGGAGACCCAGTACTTC. It translates to CASSALGPLLETQYF.

J is TRBJ2-6 and V is TRBV20-1; D is possibly TRBD1 (6 bases). Trimming removed 2 bases at V and 0 bases at J, with 14 bases between. CDR3 size: 17 residues. Germline CDR1 DFQATT, CDR2 SNEGSKA (reference sequence). The CDR3 DNA sequence: TGCAGTGCTAGATTCCGGGACAAGAGCTCTGGGGCCAACGTCCTGACTTTC. This sequence encodes CSARFRDKSSGANVLTF.

The chain joins TRBV10-3 to TRBJ2-2; D ambiguous. CDR1 is ENHRY, CDR2 SYGVKD, per germline. The CDR3 sequence is 12 residues long. V lost 7 bases and J lost 4, with 7 bases in between. CDR3 region: CAITPGTGELFF. In DNA, the CDR3 is TGTGCCATCACTCCAGGCACCGGGGAGCTGTTTTTT.

This clonotype was found many times. The V and J genes are TRBV9 and TRBJ2-1; 9 positions match TRBD2. The germline CDR1 and CDR2 sequences are SGDLS and YYNGEE. With 0 bases clipped from V and 6 bases from J, the junction kept 1 base outside the gene matches. The CDR3 is made up of 14 amino acids. The CDR3 region has the DNA TGTGCCAGCAGCGTAGGCGGGAGGGCCAATGAGCAGTTCTTC. Its protein product is CASSVGGRANEQFF.

This clonotype was observed a handful of times. The chain joins TRBV3-1 to TRBJ2-7; 14 nucleotides agree with TRBD2. The CDR3 contains 15 residues. Per germline, CDR1 LGHDT and CDR2 YNNKEL (reference sequence). J gave up 4 bases and V 3 bases, and 2 bases lay outside the gene matches. The CDR3 loop is CASSQGLAGVYEQYF. The CDR3 coding sequence is TGTGCCAGCAGCCAGGGACTAGCGGGAGTGTACGAGCAGTACTTC.

The CDR3 reads CASTLWTANTGELFF. The CDR3 nucleotides read TGCGCCAGCACCTTATGGACTGCGAACACCGGGGAGCTGTTTTTT. This chain links TRBV5-1 with TRBJ2-2; D might be TRBD2 (5 bases). The germline gives CDR1 SGHRS, CDR2 YFSETQ. The CDR3 has 15 residues. Trimming removed 6 bases at V and 0 bases at J, with 12 bases between.

The J gene is TRBJ2-3, the V gene TRBV6-2 or TRBV6-3; 15 bases match TRBD2. In germline, CDR1 is MNHEY, CDR2 SVGEGT. CDR3 length: 20 amino acids. Trimming removed 2 bases from V and 3 bases from J; junction bases left unmatched: 12. CDR3: CASSYGTRTSGRAGTDTQYF. CDR3 DNA sequence: TGTGCCAGCAGTTACGGGACGAGGACTAGCGGGAGGGCCGGGACAGATACGCAGTATTTT.

This clonotype was found a few times. The V and J genes are TRBV30 and TRBJ2-3; D tentatively fits TRBD1 or TRBD2 (6 bases each). The V end was cut by 0 bases, the J end by 1 base, with 14 bases between. This CDR3 has 16 amino acids. Germline V gene data show CDR1 as GTSNPN and CDR2 as SVGIG (reference sequence). CDR3 in amino acids: CAWSVGGPSGTDTQYF. The DNA for the CDR3 is TGTGCCTGGAGTGTTGGGGGGCCGTCTGGCACAGATACGCAGTATTTT.

This clonotype was seen only a few times. V usage is TRBV12-3 or TRBV12-4 and J usage is TRBJ1-5; D not certain. Trimming cost V 2 bases and J 7 bases, with 12 bases left between them. This CDR3 contains 14 residues. CDR3 coding DNA: TGTGCCAGCAGTTTAAAGAGTCGCCTCCAGCCCCAGCATTTT. As protein: CASSLKSRLQPQHF.

This clonotype turned up a few times. The genes are TRBV12-3 or TRBV12-4 and TRBJ2-7; a weak D match, TRBD1 (5 bases). V was shortened by 3 bases and J by 7 bases, with 19 bases between the two germline ends. This CDR3 contains 15 residues. CDR3 in DNA: TGTGCCAGCAGTTTGTTGCCCAGGGCCCCCTTTGAGCAGTACTTC. Translated, it gives CASSLLPRAPFEQYF.

This clonotype showed up just a few times. The chain combines TRBV9 with TRBJ2-7; D unclear. This CDR3 is 13 amino acids long. Germline V gives CDR1 SGDLS, CDR2 YYNGEE. Trimming removed 0 bases from V and 2 bases from J, with 6 bases in between. Here the CDR3 reads CASSVGAPYEQYF. For the CDR3, the DNA is TGTGCCAGCAGCGTAGGGGCTCCCTACGAGCAGTACTTC. Based on the CDR3 plus reference TRBV9 and TRBJ2-7, the full variable domain is DSGVTQTPKHLITATGQRVTLRCSPRSGDLSVYWYQQSLDQGLQFLIQYYNGEERAKGNILERFSAQQFPDLHSELNLSSLELGDSALYFCASSVGAPYEQYFGPGTRLTVT.

A few counts support this clonotype. The chain uses TRBV5-1 and TRBJ2-3, with D uncertain. The length of the CDR3 is 13 residues. CDR1 SGHRS and CDR2 YFSETQ come from the germline V gene. Trimming removed 6 bases at V and 2 bases at J, with 10 bases between. The CDR3 region is CASTTGATDTQYF. The CDR3, as DNA: TGCGCCAGCACCACTGGCGCCACAGATACGCAGTATTTT.

This clonotype has a handful of counts. The chain employs TRBV12-3 or TRBV12-4 and TRBJ2-1; the D gene could be TRBD1 or TRBD2 (5 bases each). V gave up 5 bases and J gave up 9 bases, with 29 bases separating them. The CDR3 loop spans 18 amino acids. CDR3 residues: CASSPQLRDPWAFGEQFF. The CDR3 bases are TGTGCCAGCAGTCCGCAGCTCCGGGACCCTTGGGCCTTCGGTGAGCAGTTCTTC.

This clonotype appeared a single time. V usage is TRBV20-1 and J usage is TRBJ2-2; D possibly corresponds to TRBD1 (7 bases). The germline V gene has CDR1 DFQATT and CDR2 SNEGSKA (reference sequence). Deletions cut 3 bases from V and 4 bases from J, with 21 bases between. CDR3 size: 17 residues. CDR3 sequence reads: CSASSADRKEGTGELFF. CDR3 DNA: TGCAGTGCTAGTTCCGCGGACAGGAAGGAGGGCACCGGGGAGCTGTTTTTT.

The V and J genes are TRBV25-1 and TRBJ2-1; D is perhaps TRBD1 or TRBD2 (6 bases each). The CDR3 has 12 residues. Germline CDR1 MGHDK, CDR2 SYGVNS. Trimming stripped 8 bases from V and 3 bases from J, with 8 bases between. CDR3 loop: CASGGGYNEQFF. The CDR3 nucleotides read TGTGCCAGCGGAGGGGGCTACAATGAGCAGTTCTTC.

This clonotype turned up a few times. This sequence joins TRBV24-1 and TRBJ2-3; 7 bases line up with TRBD2. CDR3 size: 18 residues. Germline loops: CDR1 KGHDR, CDR2 SFDVKD. V shed 4 bases, J shed 2 bases, and the junction held 14 bases outside the gene matches. CDR3 sequence: CATSDLPRRGSHTDTQYF. CDR3 nucleotide sequence: TGTGCCACCAGTGACCTGCCCCGCCGCGGGAGCCACACAGATACGCAGTATTTT.

This clonotype was found many times. The chain uses TRBV28 and TRBJ1-1; D is unclear. Trimming pared 5 bases from V and 5 bases from J, leaving 18 bases between. The germline CDR1 and CDR2 sequences are MDHEN and SYDVKM. The length of the CDR3 is 15 residues. The chain's CDR3 is CASSLTSGLRTEAFF. The CDR3 DNA sequence: TGTGCCAGCAGTCTAACGTCGGGCTTGAGAACTGAAGCTTTCTTT.

This clonotype was picked up a small number of times. The chain joins TRBV11-2 to TRBJ2-7; 7 nucleotides agree with TRBD1. V was clipped by 4 bases and J by 6 bases; unmatched bases: 6. Germline CDR1 reads SGHAT; CDR2 reads FQNNGV. This CDR3 has 13 residues. The chain's CDR3 is CASSSDRVGEQYF. The CDR3 nucleotides read TGTGCCAGCAGCTCAGACAGGGTAGGCGAGCAGTACTTC.

This clonotype has only a few counts. The V call is TRBV7-9, the J call TRBJ1-1; D unresolved. This CDR3 spans 15 amino acids. V was pared by 6 bases and J by 2 bases, with 16 bases between. Per the germline V gene, CDR1 is SEHNR and CDR2 is FQNEAQ (reference sequence). Here the CDR3 reads CASSPLFGTNTEAFF. The CDR3 DNA reads TGTGCCAGCAGTCCCCTCTTCGGTACCAACACTGAAGCTTTCTTT.

This clonotype was seen a handful of times. The chain is built from TRBV24-1 and TRBJ2-1; 15 positions agree with TRBD2. The germline V gene has CDR1 KGHDR and CDR2 SFDVKD. This CDR3 has 16 amino acids. The V gene end was trimmed by 4 bases and the J gene end by 14 bases; junction bases not matched to a gene: 11. The CDR3 reads CATSDLGLAGGTVEFF. Here the CDR3 DNA reads TGTGCCACCAGTGACCTAGGACTAGCGGGAGGGACGGTGGAGTTCTTC.

J is TRBJ2-7 and V is TRBV20-1, with D maybe TRBD1 (5 bases). Trimming stripped 3 bases from V and 0 bases from J, with 15 bases between. CDR1 is DFQATT and CDR2 is SNEGSKA in the germline V gene (reference sequence). The CDR3 sequence is 15 residues long. DNA of the CDR3: TGCAGTGCTAGTTTGCCGGTTGGGGCCTCCTACGAGCAGTACTTC. Translation gives CSASLPVGASYEQYF.

This clonotype was detected ten times or more. The chain has TRBV10-3 and TRBJ2-3; 7 nucleotides match TRBD2. Trimming removed 2 bases from V and 3 bases from J; junction bases left unmatched: 2. CDR3 length: 14 residues. The germline gives CDR1 ENHRY, CDR2 SYGVKD. CDR3 bases: TGTGCCATCAGTGAGAGGGGAGGGACAGATACGCAGTATTTT. Translation gives CAISERGGTDTQYF.

This clonotype was seen once. This chain uses TRBV5-1 with TRBJ2-2; D gene uncertain. Trimming stripped 3 bases from V and 4 bases from J, with 10 bases between. CDR3 length: 14 amino acids. The germline V gene encodes CDR1 SGHRS and CDR2 YFSETQ. The CDR3 protein is CASSSILGTGELFF. The CDR3 DNA follows: TGCGCCAGCAGCTCCATCCTCGGCACCGGGGAGCTGTTTTTT.

The rearrangement links TRBV5-1 to TRBJ1-1, with D perhaps TRBD1 (5 bases). Deletions cut 3 bases from V and 2 bases from J, with 14 bases between. From germline, CDR1 is SGHRS and CDR2 YFSETQ. The CDR3 is 15 residues long. The CDR3 bases are TGCGCCAGCAGCTGGATGGGAGGGGCAAACACTGAAGCTTTCTTT. It encodes CASSWMGGANTEAFF.